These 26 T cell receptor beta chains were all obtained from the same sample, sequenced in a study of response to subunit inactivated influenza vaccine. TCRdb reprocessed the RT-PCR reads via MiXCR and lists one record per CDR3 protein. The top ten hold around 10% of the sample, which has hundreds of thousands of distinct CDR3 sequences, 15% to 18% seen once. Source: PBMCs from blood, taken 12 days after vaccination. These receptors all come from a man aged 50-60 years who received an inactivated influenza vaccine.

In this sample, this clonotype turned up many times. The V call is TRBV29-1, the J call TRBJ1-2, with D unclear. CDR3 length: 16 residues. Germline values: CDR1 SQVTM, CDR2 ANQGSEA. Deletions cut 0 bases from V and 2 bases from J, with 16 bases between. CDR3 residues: CSVEEDGRSRNYGYTF. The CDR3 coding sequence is TGCAGCGTTGAAGAGGATGGGCGAAGTCGGAACTATGGCTACACCTTC.

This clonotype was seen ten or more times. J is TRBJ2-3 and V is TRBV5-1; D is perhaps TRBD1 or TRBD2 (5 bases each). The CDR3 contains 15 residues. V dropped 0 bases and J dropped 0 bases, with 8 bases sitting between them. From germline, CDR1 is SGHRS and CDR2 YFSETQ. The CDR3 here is CASSLDGASTDTQYF. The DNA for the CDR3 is TGCGCCAGCAGCTTGGACGGGGCTAGCACAGATACGCAGTATTTT.

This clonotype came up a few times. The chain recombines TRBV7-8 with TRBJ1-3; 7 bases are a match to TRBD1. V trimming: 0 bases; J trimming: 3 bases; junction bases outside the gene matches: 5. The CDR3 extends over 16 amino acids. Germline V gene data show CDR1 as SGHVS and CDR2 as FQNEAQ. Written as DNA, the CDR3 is TGTGCCAGCAGCTTAGCCGGCAGGGGGTTTGGAAACACCATATATTTT. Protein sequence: CASSLAGRGFGNTIYF.

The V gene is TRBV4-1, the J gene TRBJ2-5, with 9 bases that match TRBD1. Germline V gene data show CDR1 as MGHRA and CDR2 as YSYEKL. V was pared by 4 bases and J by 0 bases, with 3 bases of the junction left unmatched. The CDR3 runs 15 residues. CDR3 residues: CASSRQGGYQETQYF. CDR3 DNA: TGCGCCAGCAGCCGACAGGGGGGGTACCAAGAGACCCAGTACTTC.

CDR3: CASSLVGLAGGNNEQFF. CDR3 coding DNA: TGTGCCAGCAGCTTAGTAGGACTAGCGGGGGGGAACAATGAGCAGTTCTTC. The chain links TRBV7-2 to TRBJ2-1, with 15 positions matching TRBD2. V was pared by 1 base and J by 5 bases, with 3 bases of the junction left unmatched. In germline, CDR1 is SGHTA, CDR2 FQGNSA. CDR3 size: 17 residues. The whole variable domain, filled in from reference TRBV7-2 and TRBJ2-1, reads GAGVSQSPSNKVTEKGKDVELRCDPISGHTALYWYRQSLGQGLEFLIYFQGNSAPDKSGLPSDRFSAERTGGSVSTLTIQRTQQEDSAVYLCASSLVGLAGGNNEQFFGPGTRLTVL.

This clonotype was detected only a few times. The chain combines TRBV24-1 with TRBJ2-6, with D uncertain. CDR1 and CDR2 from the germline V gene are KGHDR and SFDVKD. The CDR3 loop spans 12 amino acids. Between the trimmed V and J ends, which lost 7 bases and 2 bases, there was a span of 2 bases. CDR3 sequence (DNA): TGTGCCACCAGCACTGGGGCCAACGTCCTGACTTTC. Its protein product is CATSTGANVLTF.

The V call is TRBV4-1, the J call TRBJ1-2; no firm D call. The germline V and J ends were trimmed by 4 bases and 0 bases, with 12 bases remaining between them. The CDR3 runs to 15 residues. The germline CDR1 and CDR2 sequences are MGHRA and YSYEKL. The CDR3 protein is CASSRMTEANYGYTF. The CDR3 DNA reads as TGCGCCAGCAGCCGGATGACGGAAGCTAACTATGGCTACACCTTC.

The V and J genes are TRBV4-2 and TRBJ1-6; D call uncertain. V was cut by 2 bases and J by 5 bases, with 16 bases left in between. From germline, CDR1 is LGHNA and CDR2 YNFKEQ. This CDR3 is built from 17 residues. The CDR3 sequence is CASSQSPRGVNNSPLHF. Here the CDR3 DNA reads TGTGCCAGCAGCCAATCTCCTCGGGGAGTCAATAATTCACCCCTCCACTTT.

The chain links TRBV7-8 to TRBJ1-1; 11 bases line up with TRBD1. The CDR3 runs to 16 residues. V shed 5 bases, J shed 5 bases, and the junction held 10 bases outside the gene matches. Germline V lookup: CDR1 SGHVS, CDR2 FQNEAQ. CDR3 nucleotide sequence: TGTGCCAGCAGCCGACCACGTGGGACAGGGGGTACTGAAGCTTTCTTT. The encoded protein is CASSRPRGTGGTEAFF.

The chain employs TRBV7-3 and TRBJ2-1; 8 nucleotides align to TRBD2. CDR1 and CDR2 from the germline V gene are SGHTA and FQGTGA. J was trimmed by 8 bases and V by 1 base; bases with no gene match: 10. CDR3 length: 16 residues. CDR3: CASSLRGAGGSHEQFF. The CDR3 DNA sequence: TGTGCCAGCAGCTTAAGGGGCGCGGGAGGTTCGCATGAGCAGTTCTTC.

This chain's CDR3 is CASSQDWGQQPQHF. CDR3 DNA: TGCGCCAGCAGCCAAGATTGGGGTCAGCAGCCCCAGCATTTT. The chain is built from TRBV4-3 and TRBJ1-5; D is undetermined. The germline V gene has CDR1 LGHNA and CDR2 YSLEER. The CDR3 loop spans 14 amino acids. V lost 0 bases to trimming and J lost 7 bases, with 10 bases between them.

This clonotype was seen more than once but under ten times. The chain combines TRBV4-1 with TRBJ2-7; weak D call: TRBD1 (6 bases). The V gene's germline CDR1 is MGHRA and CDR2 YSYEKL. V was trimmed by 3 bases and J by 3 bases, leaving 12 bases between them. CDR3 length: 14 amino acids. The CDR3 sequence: CASSHQPGHYEQYF. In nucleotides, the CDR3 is TGCGCCAGCAGCCACCAACCGGGACACTACGAGCAGTACTTC.

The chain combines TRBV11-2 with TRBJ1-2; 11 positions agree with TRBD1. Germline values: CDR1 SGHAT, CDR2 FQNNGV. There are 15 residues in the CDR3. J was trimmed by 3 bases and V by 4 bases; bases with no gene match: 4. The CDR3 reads CASSSGQGAYYGYTF. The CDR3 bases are TGTGCCAGCAGCTCAGGACAGGGGGCGTACTATGGCTACACCTTC.

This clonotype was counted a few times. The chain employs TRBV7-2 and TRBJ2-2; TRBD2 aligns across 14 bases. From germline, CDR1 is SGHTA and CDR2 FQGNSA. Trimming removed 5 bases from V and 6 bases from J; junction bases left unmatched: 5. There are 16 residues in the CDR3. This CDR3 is CASSPRTSGRSGELFF. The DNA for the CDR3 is TGTGCCAGCAGCCCCCGGACTAGCGGGAGGTCCGGGGAGCTGTTTTTT.

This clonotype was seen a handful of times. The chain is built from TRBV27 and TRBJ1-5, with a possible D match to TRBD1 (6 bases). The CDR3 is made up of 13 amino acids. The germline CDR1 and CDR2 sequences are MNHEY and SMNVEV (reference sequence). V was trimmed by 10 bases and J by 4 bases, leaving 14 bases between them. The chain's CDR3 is CATKGTGNQPQHF. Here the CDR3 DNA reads TGTGCCACCAAGGGAACAGGGAATCAGCCCCAGCATTTT.

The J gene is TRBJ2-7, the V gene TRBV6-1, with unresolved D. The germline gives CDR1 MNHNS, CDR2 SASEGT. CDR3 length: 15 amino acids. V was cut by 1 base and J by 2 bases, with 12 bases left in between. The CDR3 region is CASSEGTTSAYEQYF. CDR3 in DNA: TGTGCCAGCAGTGAAGGCACTACCTCCGCCTACGAGCAGTACTTC.

CDR3: CASSQGQPIGTQYF. Here the CDR3 DNA reads TGCGCCAGCAGCCAGGGACAGCCTATAGGAACCCAGTACTTC. V gene TRBV5-1 combines with J gene TRBJ2-5, with TRBD1 matching over 7 bases. The germline V gene has CDR1 SGHRS and CDR2 YFSETQ. Trimming removed 4 bases from V and 8 bases from J; junction bases left unmatched: 11. This CDR3 comprises 14 residues. Combining the CDR3 with reference TRBV5-1 and TRBJ2-5 gives the whole variable domain KAGVTQTPRYLIKTRGQQVTLSCSPISGHRSVSWYQQTPGQGLQFLFEYFSETQRNKGNFPGRFSGRQFSNSRSEMNVSTLELGDSALYLCASSQGQPIGTQYFGPGTRLLVL.

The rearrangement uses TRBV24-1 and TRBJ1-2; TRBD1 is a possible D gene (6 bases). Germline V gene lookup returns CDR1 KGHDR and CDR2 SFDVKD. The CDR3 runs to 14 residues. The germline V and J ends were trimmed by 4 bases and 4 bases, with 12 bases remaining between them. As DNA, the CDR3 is TGTGCCACCAGTGACCGGACAGAGCCCTATGGCTACACCTTC. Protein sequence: CATSDRTEPYGYTF.

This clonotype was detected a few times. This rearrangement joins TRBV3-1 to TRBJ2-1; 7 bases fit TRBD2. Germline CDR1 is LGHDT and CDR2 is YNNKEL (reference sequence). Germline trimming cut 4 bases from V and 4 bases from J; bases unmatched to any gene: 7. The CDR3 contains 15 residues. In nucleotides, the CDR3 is TGTGCCAGCAGCCCCTGGGGGGGGGAGTACAATGAGCAGTTCTTC. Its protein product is CASSPWGGEYNEQFF.

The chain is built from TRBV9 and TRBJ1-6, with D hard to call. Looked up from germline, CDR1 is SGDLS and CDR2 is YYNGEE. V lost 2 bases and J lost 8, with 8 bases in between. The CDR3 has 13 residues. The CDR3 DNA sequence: TGTGCCAGCAGCGTCGAAAGGGATTCACCCCTCCACTTT. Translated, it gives CASSVERDSPLHF.

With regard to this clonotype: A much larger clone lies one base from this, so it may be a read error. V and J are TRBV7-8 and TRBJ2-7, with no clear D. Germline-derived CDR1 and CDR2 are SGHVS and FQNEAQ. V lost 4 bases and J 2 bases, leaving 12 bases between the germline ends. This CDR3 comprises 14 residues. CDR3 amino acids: CASSSPAQTYEQYF. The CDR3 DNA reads TGTGCCAGCAGCTCCCCGGCACAGACCTACGAGCAGTACTTC.

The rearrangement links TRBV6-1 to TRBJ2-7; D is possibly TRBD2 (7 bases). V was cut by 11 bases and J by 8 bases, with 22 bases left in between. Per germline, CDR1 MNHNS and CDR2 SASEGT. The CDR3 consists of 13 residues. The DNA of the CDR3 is TGTGCCTGCGAGGGGGGGGGCACCAAGAAGCAGTACTTC. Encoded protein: CACEGGGTKKQYF.

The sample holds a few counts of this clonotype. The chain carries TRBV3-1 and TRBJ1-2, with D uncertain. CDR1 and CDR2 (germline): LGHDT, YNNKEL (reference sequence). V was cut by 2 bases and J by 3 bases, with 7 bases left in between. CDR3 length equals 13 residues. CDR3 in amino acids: CASSQISDYGYTF. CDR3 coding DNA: TGTGCCAGCAGCCAAATCAGTGACTATGGCTACACCTTC. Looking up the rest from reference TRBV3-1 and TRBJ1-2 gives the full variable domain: DTAVSQTPKYLVTQMGNDKSIKCEQNLGHDTMYWYKQDSKKFLKIMFSYNNKELIINETVPNRFSPKSPDKAHLNLHINSLELGDSAVYFCASSQISDYGYTFGSGTRLTVV.

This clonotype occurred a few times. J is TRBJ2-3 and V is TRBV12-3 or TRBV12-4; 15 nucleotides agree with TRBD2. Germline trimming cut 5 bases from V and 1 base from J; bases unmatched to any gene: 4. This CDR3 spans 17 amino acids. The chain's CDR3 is CASSRTSGGGGTDTQYF. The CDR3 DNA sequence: TGTGCCAGCAGTAGGACTAGCGGGGGGGGAGGCACAGATACGCAGTATTTT.

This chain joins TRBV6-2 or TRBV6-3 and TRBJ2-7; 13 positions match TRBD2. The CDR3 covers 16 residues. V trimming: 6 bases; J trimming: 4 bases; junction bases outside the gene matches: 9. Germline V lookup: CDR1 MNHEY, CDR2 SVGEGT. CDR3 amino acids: CASSLRTSGSVYEQYF. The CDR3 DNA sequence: TGTGCCAGCAGCTTGAGGACTAGCGGGAGTGTTTACGAGCAGTACTTC.

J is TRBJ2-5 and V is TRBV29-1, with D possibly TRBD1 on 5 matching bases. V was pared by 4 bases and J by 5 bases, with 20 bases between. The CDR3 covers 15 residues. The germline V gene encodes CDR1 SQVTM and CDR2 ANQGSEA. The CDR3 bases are TGCAGCGTTGCCCCGCTGCAGGGAAACGGGGAGACCCAGTACTTC. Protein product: CSVAPLQGNGETQYF. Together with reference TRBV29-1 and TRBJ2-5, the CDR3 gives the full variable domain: SAVISQKPSRDICQRGTSLTIQCQVDSQVTMMFWYRQQPGQSLTLIATANQGSEATYESGFVIDKFPISRPNLTFSTLTVSNMSPEDSSIYLCSVAPLQGNGETQYFGPGTRLLVL.